The 11 T cell receptor beta chains in this list originate from one sample, sequenced in a study of radiotherapy plus CTLA-4 blockade in lung cancer. TCRdb's copy holds only in-frame clones and misses some; the assay was immunoSEQ multiplex PCR. This sample has about 41,000 clones, with around 76% found just once. The material sequenced was peripheral blood, taken from a patient treated with radiotherapy plus ipilimumab. Every receptor here comes from a human donor with non-small cell lung cancer who had stable disease on radiotherapy plus ipilimumab.

The CDR3 DNA follows: TGTGCCAGCAGCTCCGGACAGCAAAATGAAAAACTGTTTTTT. As protein: CASSSGQQNEKLFF. The chain is built from TRBV7-2 and TRBJ1-4; perhaps TRBD1 as D (6 bases). The V end was cut by 4 bases, the J end by 5 bases, with 11 bases between. CDR1 is SGHTA and CDR2 is FQGNSA in the germline V gene. The CDR3 extends over 14 amino acids. The full variable domain, completed using reference TRBV7-2 and TRBJ1-4, is GAGVSQSPSNKVTEKGKDVELRCDPISGHTALYWYRQSLGQGLEFLIYFQGNSAPDKSGLPSDRFSAERTGGSVSTLTIQRTQQEDSAVYLCASSSGQQNEKLFFGSGTQLSVL.

J is TRBJ2-3 and V is TRBV28; D is possibly TRBD1 (5 bases). This CDR3 contains 16 residues. V dropped 2 bases and J dropped 1 base, with 13 bases sitting between them. CDR1 and CDR2 (germline): MDHEN, SYDVKM. The CDR3 DNA reads as TGTGCCAGCAGTTTACTGACAGCCTTACGCACAGATACGCAGTATTTT. Amino acids: CASSLLTALRTDTQYF.

The V call is TRBV5-1, the J call TRBJ2-2; D ambiguous. There are 12 residues in the CDR3. V lost 3 bases, J lost 3 bases, and 3 bases lay in between. CDR1 and CDR2 (germline): SGHRS, YFSETQ. In nucleotides, the CDR3 is TGCGCCAGCAGCTCTTACACCGGGGAGCTGTTTTTT. It is translated as CASSSYTGELFF.

This clone was seen only a few times. In DNA, the CDR3 is TGTGCCAGCAGCTTCTTAACGTATGGCTACACCTTC. Its translation is CASSFLTYGYTF. This chain links TRBV5-4 with TRBJ1-2; D uncertain. In germline, CDR1 is SGHNT, CDR2 YYREEE (reference sequence). Trimming cost V 2 bases and J 5 bases, with 7 bases left between them. The CDR3 is 12 residues long.

The chain employs TRBV5-1 and TRBJ2-3; no clear D. The CDR3 has 14 residues. V lost 4 bases to trimming and J lost 1 base, with 10 bases between them. Germline V CDR1 and CDR2: SGHRS, YFSETQ. CDR3 loop: CASSDPTGTDTQYF. For the CDR3, the DNA is TGCGCCAGCAGCGATCCAACCGGCACAGATACGCAGTATTTT.

The J gene is TRBJ2-2, the V gene TRBV11-2; D gene uncertain. The CDR3 covers 13 residues. The germline gives CDR1 SGHAT, CDR2 FQNNGV. The germline V and J ends were trimmed by 4 bases and 6 bases, with 9 bases remaining between them. The CDR3 loop reads CASSSVGAGELFF. Here the CDR3 DNA reads TGTGCCAGCAGCTCGGTCGGAGCCGGGGAGCTGTTTTTT.

J is TRBJ1-1 and V is TRBV30; TRBD1 aligns across 9 bases. The V gene end was trimmed by 5 bases and the J gene end by 5 bases; junction bases not matched to a gene: 3. In germline, CDR1 is GTSNPN, CDR2 SVGIG (reference sequence). The length of the CDR3 is 12 residues. The chain's CDR3 is CAWSDRGTEAFF. The CDR3 nucleotides read TGTGCCTGGTCGGACAGGGGAACTGAAGCTTTCTTT.

DNA for the CDR3: TGTGCCAGCAGGTGGGAGGGGTACACTGAAGCTTTCTTT. Translated: CASRWEGYTEAFF. This chain uses TRBV28 with TRBJ1-1; D might be TRBD1 (5 bases). This CDR3 has 13 amino acids. CDR1 and CDR2 (germline): MDHEN, SYDVKM. With 6 bases removed from V and 3 bases from J, the gap between germline ends came to 11 bases.

The chain uses TRBV6-6 and TRBJ1-5; 7 bases align to TRBD1. V was pared by 5 bases and J by 2 bases, with 3 bases of the junction left unmatched. CDR1 and CDR2 from the germline V gene are MNHNY and SVGAGI (reference sequence). There are 14 residues in the CDR3. As DNA, the CDR3 is TGTGCCAGCAGTATCAGGGGGGGCAATCAGCCCCAGCATTTT. Translated, it gives CASSIRGGNQPQHF.

The chain is built from TRBV7-3 and TRBJ2-3; D gene uncertain. Germline lookup yields CDR1 SGHTA and CDR2 FQGTGA. The CDR3 runs to 13 residues. V lost 4 bases to trimming and J lost 4 bases, with 9 bases between them. DNA of the CDR3: TGTGCCAGCAGCTCAGGTAGTGCAGATACGCAGTATTTT. Amino acid sequence: CASSSGSADTQYF.

This clone came up a few times. The chain couples TRBV4-1 to TRBJ1-4; D not resolved. The CDR3 has 14 residues. V was clipped by 3 bases and J by 1 base, with 6 bases between them. The germline gives CDR1 MGHRA, CDR2 YSYEKL. CDR3 sequence: CASSQGQTNEKLFF. The CDR3 region has the DNA TGCGCCAGCAGCCAGGGTCAAACTAATGAAAAACTGTTTTTT.